This record looks at one T cell receptor (beta chain) sequence and its context. What it binds is not known. Germline lookup yields CDR1 SGHKS and CDR2 YYEKEE (reference sequence). The V end lost 1 base, the J end lost 5 bases, and 12 bases lay between the germline ends. The CDR3 contains 14 residues. Generated by immunoSEQ multiplex PCR, the TCRdb table keeps only in-frame clones and is missing some. The table includes about 120,000 clones, about 95% detected once. The sample is drawn from a study of graft-versus-host responses after intestinal transplantation. Across the whole study: Recipients had transplants, and these were multivisceral, liver-intestinal, or isolated intestinal. All recipients were given anti-thymocyte globulin induction, and tacrolimus and steroids were then administered for roughly three years.

Overall study results and limits: There were GvH clones found in recipient marrow, and some of them appeared first in ileum or blood. Within allografts, high graft-versus-host to host-versus-graft clonal ratios were seen among patients with graft-donor T cell macrochimerism.

The specimen was unstimulated CD8+ T cells sorted from spleen or lymph node cells, collected before intestinal transplant. The TCR originated in a human donor who received an intestinal transplant. The chain carries TRBV5-5 and TRBJ2-5; no clear D. CDR3 in DNA: TGTGCCAGCAGCTTGTGGCTTGCAGGCGAGACCCAGTACTTC. Its translation is CASSLWLAGETQYF.